These 17 T cell receptor beta chains share one sample of origin, sequenced in a study of CD8+ T cells in alopecia areata. The sample's treatment: oral pan-JAK inhibitor, 5-10 mg twice daily. RNA extraction was followed by reverse transcription into cDNA, which acted as the sequencing template. Assay used: immunoSEQ multiplex PCR; TCRdb lists only in-frame clones, some missing. Here the sample spans about 140,000 clones, around 82% being singletons. The specimen comprised CD8+ T cells sorted from blood, sampled at week 4, from a patient treated with tofacitinib. Receptors originate from a human donor with alopecia areata.

The rearrangement links TRBV7-9 to TRBJ1-1, with 10 bases matching TRBD1. The V gene's germline CDR1 is SEHNR and CDR2 FQNEAQ (reference sequence). The CDR3 contains 13 residues. The V and J ends lost 5 bases and 5 bases, in that order; junction bases with no gene match: 2. CDR3 DNA sequence: TGTGCCAGCAGCGGGACAGGGGTTACTGAAGCTTTCTTT. Residues: CASSGTGVTEAFF.

This clone was observed a few times. The rearrangement uses TRBV9 and TRBJ2-3, with 9 bases aligning to TRBD1. The V gene's germline CDR1 is SGDLS and CDR2 YYNGEE. With V trimmed by 2 bases and J by 5 bases, 6 bases remained unmatched. The CDR3 sequence is 15 residues long. CDR3 protein: CASSVAGQGKDTQYF. The CDR3 bases are TGTGCCAGCAGCGTTGCGGGACAGGGAAAAGATACGCAGTATTTT.

The rearrangement joins TRBV7-9 to TRBJ2-1, with D possibly being TRBD1 or TRBD2 (6 bases each). In germline, CDR1 is SEHNR, CDR2 FQNEAQ (reference sequence). The CDR3 consists of 14 residues. Trimming pared 5 bases from V and 5 bases from J, leaving 13 bases between. In DNA, the CDR3 is TGTGCCAGCAGCCTCTGGCGGGACAACAATGAGCAGTTCTTC. Protein: CASSLWRDNNEQFF.

The rearrangement joins TRBV23-1 to TRBJ2-1; D perhaps matches TRBD2 (6 bases). TRBV23-1 is given ORF status, its function remaining uncertain. CDR3 length equals 18 residues. Trimming removed 4 bases from V and 0 bases from J, with 19 bases in between. CDR3 in DNA: TGCGCCAGCAGTCGAGGGGAGCTAGTCGGGAGCTCCTACAATGAGCAGTTCTTC. Amino acids: CASSRGELVGSSYNEQFF.

The chain carries TRBV5-4 and TRBJ2-3, with D unclear. This CDR3 contains 17 residues. Germline V lookup: CDR1 SGHNT, CDR2 YYREEE (reference sequence). V lost 2 bases and J 1 base, leaving 17 bases between the germline ends. CDR3 in amino acids: CASSLVENPGRTDTQYF. DNA of the CDR3: TGTGCCAGCAGCTTAGTTGAGAACCCTGGGCGCACAGATACGCAGTATTTT.

The rearrangement links TRBV5-8 to TRBJ2-1; TRBD1 matches 9 bases. The germline gives CDR1 SGHTS, CDR2 YDEGEE. V lost 0 bases and J lost 3; bases outside the gene matches: 4. This CDR3 contains 16 residues. The CDR3 DNA reads TGTGCCAGCAGCTTGGAGGGACAGGGCTACTACAATGAGCAGTTCTTC. Residues: CASSLEGQGYYNEQFF. Filled out from reference TRBV5-8 and TRBJ2-1, the complete variable domain reads EAGVTQSPTHLIKTRGQQATLRCSPISGHTSVYWYQQALGLGLQFLLWYDEGEERNRGNFPPRFSGRQFPNYSSELNVNALELEDSALYLCASSLEGQGYYNEQFFGPGTRLTVL.

The chain links TRBV27 to TRBJ2-7; no definite D call. The germline V gene encodes CDR1 MNHEY and CDR2 SMNVEV (reference sequence). This CDR3 contains 13 residues. V gave up 3 bases and J gave up 3 bases, with 9 bases separating them. CDR3 residues: CASSLASDYEQYF. In DNA, the CDR3 is TGTGCCAGCAGTTTGGCCAGCGACTACGAGCAGTACTTC.

The chain employs TRBV27 and TRBJ1-2; D gene unclear. The CDR3 covers 15 residues. With 4 bases removed from V and 5 bases from J, the gap between germline ends came to 17 bases. Germline-derived CDR1 and CDR2 are MNHEY and SMNVEV (reference sequence). CDR3 sequence reads: CASSSTAGGSYGYTF. CDR3 bases: TGTGCCAGCAGTTCCACGGCGGGAGGCTCTTATGGCTACACCTTC.

The chain combines TRBV6-1 with TRBJ2-7; TRBD2 agrees at 7 bases. Germline values: CDR1 MNHNS, CDR2 SASEGT. J was trimmed by 0 bases and V by 6 bases; bases with no gene match: 2. The CDR3 spans 13 residues. The CDR3 DNA reads TGTGCCAGCAGGGGACTAAACTCCTACGAGCAGTACTTC. Its translation: CASRGLNSYEQYF.

CDR3 bases: TGTGCCAGCAGTCCGGGGGACGAGCAGTACTTC. Translating gives CASSPGDEQYF. The V gene is TRBV7-9, the J gene TRBJ2-7, with D perhaps matching TRBD2 (6 bases). Trimming removed 6 bases from V and 5 bases from J, with 8 bases in between. This CDR3 contains 11 residues. Per germline, CDR1 SEHNR and CDR2 FQNEAQ (reference sequence).

The table lists this clone with a few counts. The rearrangement joins TRBV27 to TRBJ2-2; D may match TRBD1 or TRBD2 (6 bases each). Trimming shortened V by 5 bases and J by 6 bases, and 10 bases separated the two germline ends. The CDR3 totals 13 residues. From germline, CDR1 is MNHEY and CDR2 SMNVEV (reference sequence). The CDR3 reads CASSQGGPGELFF. CDR3 nucleotide sequence: TGTGCCAGCAGTCAAGGGGGGCCCGGGGAGCTGTTTTTT.

The gene calls are TRBV6-6 and TRBJ2-5; 11 bases line up with TRBD2. CDR3 size: 16 residues. Unmatched junction bases numbered 7, after V lost 6 bases and J lost 1 base. In germline, CDR1 is MNHNY, CDR2 SVGAGI (reference sequence). The CDR3 nucleotides are TGTGCCAGCAGCCGAAGACTAGCGGGGCTCCAAGAGACCCAGTACTTC. Translated: CASSRRLAGLQETQYF.

This clone was seen only once. The DNA for the CDR3 is TGTGCCAGCAGCAAGGACAGCTCCTACGAGCAGTACTTC. Residues: CASSKDSSYEQYF. The chain joins TRBV7-9 to TRBJ2-7; tentative D call: TRBD1 (6 bases). CDR3 length: 13 residues. Trimming shortened V by 5 bases and J by 0 bases, and 8 bases separated the two germline ends. Germline CDR1 SEHNR, CDR2 FQNEAQ (reference sequence).

This clone has just one count. The chain carries TRBV4-1 and TRBJ2-1; D is undetermined. The CDR3 has 13 amino acids. Germline V gives CDR1 MGHRA, CDR2 YSYEKL. The V end was cut by 2 bases, the J end by 8 bases, with 10 bases between. The CDR3 DNA sequence: TGCGCCAGCAGCCAAAATAAAGGCCATGAGCAGTTCTTC. It is translated as CASSQNKGHEQFF.

This clone appeared a single time. V gene TRBV27 combines with J gene TRBJ2-1, with 8 bases aligning to TRBD2. CDR1 and CDR2 (germline): MNHEY, SMNVEV (reference sequence). Trimming removed 3 bases from V and 15 bases from J; junction bases left unmatched: 4. The CDR3 extends over 11 amino acids. CDR3 amino acids: CASSLGLVLFF. The CDR3, as DNA: TGTGCCAGCAGTTTGGGACTAGTGTTGTTCTTC.

This clone occurred a few times. This chain uses TRBV29-1 with TRBJ2-2; D remains unclear. Germline CDR1 SQVTM, CDR2 ANQGSEA. The CDR3 is 11 residues long. V dropped 6 bases and J dropped 6 bases, with 8 bases sitting between them. CDR3 DNA: TGCAGCGTCCAAGGACCCGGGGAGCTGTTTTTT. As protein: CSVQGPGELFF.

CDR3 protein: CASSGQGHYEQYF. In DNA, the CDR3 is TGTGCCAGCAGCGGACAGGGGCACTACGAGCAGTACTTC. The chain recombines TRBV5-6 with TRBJ2-7, with TRBD1 matching over 9 bases. The J segment lost 3 bases and the V segment lost 4 bases, leaving 2 bases of the junction unmatched. Germline lookup yields CDR1 SGHDT and CDR2 YYEEEE. The CDR3 is made up of 13 amino acids.